This TCR beta chain was found in a study of CD8 T cells in Susac syndrome. Reverse transcription of about 0.45 to 1 ug RNA was performed with random hexamers. The method of amplification for TCR beta CDR3 was immunoSEQ multiplex PCR, covering 54 Vbeta and 13 Jbeta. In TCRdb, the immunoSEQ multiplex PCR reads were re-called with MiXCR into one record per CDR3 protein. The sample holds 150,000 to 250,000 distinct CDR3 sequences, about 95% seen once. The CDR3 totals 15 residues. Germline lookup yields CDR1 SQVTM and CDR2 ANQGSEA. Unmatched junction bases numbered 14, after V lost 6 bases and J lost 5 bases. TCR beta sequences were obtained from blood CD8+ and CD4+ T cells. In the multiple sclerosis control group, patients were treatment-naive and had stable or active relapsing-remitting disease. While CD8+ and CD4+ T cells were isolated negatively, TEMRA cells were enriched by FACS.

The receptor was isolated from a human donor with multiple sclerosis. The material sequenced was CD4+ T cells from PBMCs. The chain carries TRBV29-1 and TRBJ2-7, with 9 bases that match TRBD1. In nucleotides, the CDR3 is TGCAGCGTCCGACGAACAGGGGGCCTCGGAAACGAGCAGTACTTC. It is translated as CSVRRTGGLGNEQYF.